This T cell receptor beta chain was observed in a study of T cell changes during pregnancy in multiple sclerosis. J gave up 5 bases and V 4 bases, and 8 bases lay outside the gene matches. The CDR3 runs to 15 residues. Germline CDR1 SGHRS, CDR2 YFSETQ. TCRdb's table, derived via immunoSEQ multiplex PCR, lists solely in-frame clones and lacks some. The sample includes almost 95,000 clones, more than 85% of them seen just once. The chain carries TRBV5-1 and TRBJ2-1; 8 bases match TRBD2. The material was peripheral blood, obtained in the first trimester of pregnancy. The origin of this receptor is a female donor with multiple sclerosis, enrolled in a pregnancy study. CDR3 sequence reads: CASSASGSQDNEQFF. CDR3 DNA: TGCGCCAGCAGCGCGAGCGGGAGTCAAGACAATGAGCAGTTCTTC.